Each of the 17 T cell receptor beta chains below was sequenced from the same sample in a study of blood T cell repertoires in COVID-19. Here immunoSEQ multiplex PCR was the method, and the copy in TCRdb shows in-frame clones only, minus some. The sample lists 95,000 or so clones, about 85% seen once, with 20% to 30% in the top ten. Sequencing was done on a sample of peripheral blood. These receptors all stem from an elderly man with active or convalescent COVID-19.

This clone appeared a few times. The rearrangement uses TRBV4-2 and TRBJ2-1, with TRBD2 matching over 12 bases. Trimming cost V 4 bases and J 8 bases; bases outside gene matches: 3. Germline CDR1 and CDR2: LGHNA and YNFKEQ. The CDR3 is 14 residues long. DNA for the CDR3: TGTGCCAGCAGCCGAGGACTAGCGGGGTATGAGCAGTTCTTC. The encoded protein is CASSRGLAGYEQFF.

The DNA of the CDR3 is TGTGCCAGCAGCTTTACAGCGAACACCGGGGAGCTGTTTTTT. Its protein is CASSFTANTGELFF. V usage is TRBV5-6 and J usage is TRBJ2-2; no firm D call. Trimming shortened V by 2 bases and J by 0 bases, and 5 bases separated the two germline ends. Germline CDR1 and CDR2: SGHDT and YYEEEE. The CDR3 is 14 amino acids.

This chain uses TRBV28 with TRBJ2-1; possibly TRBD2 for D (7 bases). Trimming took off 5 bases at V and 4 bases at J, with 27 bases between the two ends. CDR3 size: 19 residues. Germline V CDR1 and CDR2: MDHEN, SYDVKM. The CDR3 spells CASSPSGGTRAGVYNEQFF. The CDR3 DNA is TGTGCCAGCAGTCCCTCGGGGGGCACTAGGGCGGGGGTTTACAATGAGCAGTTCTTC.

This sequence joins TRBV4-3 and TRBJ2-7, with TRBD1 as a possible D gene (6 bases). The V end lost 0 bases, the J end lost 3 bases, and 12 bases lay between the germline ends. The germline V gene has CDR1 LGHNA and CDR2 YSLEER. This CDR3 region has 15 residues. The CDR3 sequence: CASSQDRGRGYEQYF. In nucleotides, the CDR3 is TGCGCCAGCAGCCAAGATCGGGGCAGGGGCTACGAGCAGTACTTC.

CDR3 coding DNA: TGTGCCAGCAGTTACCGGACAGGGTGGGCGAACACCGGGGAGCTGTTTTTT. As protein: CASSYRTGWANTGELFF. The gene calls are TRBV5-4 and TRBJ2-2, with TRBD1 identical over 8 bases. V was clipped by 5 bases and J by 0 bases; unmatched bases: 9. Germline V CDR1 and CDR2: SGHNT, YYREEE (reference sequence). This CDR3 is 17 amino acids long. The whole variable domain, filled in from reference TRBV5-4 and TRBJ2-2, reads ETGVTQSPTHLIKTRGQQVTLRCSSQSGHNTVSWYQQALGQGPQFIFQYYREEENGRGNFPPRFSGLQFPNYSSELNVNALELDDSALYLCASSYRTGWANTGELFFGEGSRLTVL.

The rearrangement links TRBV30 to TRBJ2-1; the match to TRBD2 covers 12 bases. With 4 bases clipped from V and 4 bases from J, the junction kept 5 bases outside the gene matches. This CDR3 has 15 amino acids. Germline V gives CDR1 GTSNPN, CDR2 SVGIG (reference sequence). The CDR3: CAWTQLAGGYNEQFF. As DNA, the CDR3 is TGTGCCTGGACCCAACTAGCGGGGGGATACAATGAGCAGTTCTTC.

This clone was counted between two and nine times. The chain recombines TRBV5-4 with TRBJ2-5; 13 bases are shared with TRBD2. The CDR3 has 17 amino acids. The ends lost 5 bases at V and 4 bases at J; junction bases unmatched: 11. Germline loops: CDR1 SGHNT, CDR2 YYREEE (reference sequence). The CDR3 loop reads CASSAGTSGALAETQYF. Written as DNA, the CDR3 is TGTGCCAGCAGTGCGGGGACTAGCGGGGCCTTGGCAGAGACCCAGTACTTC. Variable domain in full (rest from reference TRBV5-4 and TRBJ2-5): ETGVTQSPTHLIKTRGQQVTLRCSSQSGHNTVSWYQQALGQGPQFIFQYYREEENGRGNFPPRFSGLQFPNYSSELNVNALELDDSALYLCASSAGTSGALAETQYFGPGTRLLVL.

The genes are TRBV7-2 and TRBJ2-3; perhaps TRBD2 as D (5 bases). The CDR3 consists of 14 residues. Germline assignment: CDR1 SGHTA and CDR2 FQGNSA. The germline V and J ends were trimmed by 11 bases and 1 base, with 16 bases remaining between them. CDR3: CAFRRLAGTDTQYF. The CDR3 DNA reads TGTGCCTTCCGGAGGTTAGCCGGCACAGATACGCAGTATTTT.

The rearrangement links TRBV18 to TRBJ2-7; no definite D call. There are 16 residues in the CDR3. V dropped 3 bases and J dropped 0 bases, with 15 bases sitting between them. CDR1 and CDR2 from the germline V gene are KGHSH and LQKENI. CDR3 sequence (DNA): TGTGCCAGCTCACCTCGCGCCTCGAAGAGCTCCTACGAGCAGTACTTC. Translation: CASSPRASKSSYEQYF.

This chain links TRBV19 with TRBJ1-4; 7 bases are a match to TRBD1. V dropped 7 bases and J dropped 4; count of bases not matched to a gene: 9. Germline V gives CDR1 LNHDA, CDR2 SQIVND (reference sequence). The length of the CDR3 is 15 residues. The CDR3 loop is CASTPTGQVNEKLFF. DNA for the CDR3: TGTGCCAGTACTCCGACAGGGCAGGTTAATGAAAAACTGTTTTTT.

In the case of this clone: Additional DNA sequences in this sample encode the identical CDR3. V usage is TRBV19 and J usage is TRBJ2-5; TRBD2 agrees at 14 bases. Germline V gives CDR1 LNHDA, CDR2 SQIVND (reference sequence). Germline trimming cut 4 bases from V and 4 bases from J; bases unmatched to any gene: 2. This CDR3 has 15 amino acids. CDR3 amino acids: CASSTGLAGGETQYF. The CDR3 DNA reads TGTGCCAGTAGTACCGGACTAGCGGGGGGAGAGACCCAGTACTTC.

The chain combines TRBV27 with TRBJ1-2, with 7 nucleotides matching TRBD1. Trimming took 5 bases from V and 6 from J; bases not matched to a gene: 6. The CDR3 loop spans 13 amino acids. CDR1 is MNHEY and CDR2 is SMNVEV in the germline V gene (reference sequence). CDR3 nucleotide sequence: TGTGCCAGCAGTACCAGACAGGGAAATGGCTACACCTTC. It is translated as CASSTRQGNGYTF.

The chain couples TRBV6-5 to TRBJ1-3, with 8 bases aligning to TRBD1. The CDR3 loop spans 15 amino acids. Germline trimming cut 5 bases from V and 0 bases from J; bases unmatched to any gene: 3. Per germline, CDR1 MNHEY and CDR2 SVGAGI. CDR3 nucleotide sequence: TGTGCCAGCAGTCGGGACAGGACCTCTGGAAACACCATATATTTT. Its translation is CASSRDRTSGNTIYF.

This clone was seen just once. V gene TRBV25-1 combines with J gene TRBJ2-2; TRBD2 matches at 8 bases. The CDR3 loop spans 16 amino acids. V lost 3 bases and J lost 1; bases outside the gene matches: 4. Germline CDR1 is MGHDK and CDR2 is SYGVNS. This CDR3 reads CASSEPGGMNTGELFF. CDR3 DNA: TGTGCCAGCAGTGAGCCGGGAGGGATGAACACCGGGGAGCTGTTTTTT.

This chain connects TRBV5-8 to TRBJ1-6; 7 nucleotides match TRBD1. The CDR3 runs to 15 residues. In germline, CDR1 is SGHTS, CDR2 YDEGEE. V lost 2 bases and J lost 5; bases outside the gene matches: 4. The CDR3 here is CASSFNRGDNSPLHF. The CDR3, as DNA: TGTGCCAGCAGCTTTAACAGGGGAGATAATTCACCCCTCCACTTT.

The CDR3 loop is CASSLGGYQETQYF. As DNA, the CDR3 is TGTGCCAGCAGTCTTGGGGGGTACCAAGAGACCCAGTACTTC. This chain connects TRBV28 to TRBJ2-5, with D possibly being TRBD2 (6 bases). The CDR3 sequence is 14 residues long. Trimming cost V 5 bases and J 0 bases, with 10 bases left between them. The germline gives CDR1 MDHEN, CDR2 SYDVKM. Full variable domain (missing parts from reference TRBV28 and TRBJ2-5): DVKVTQSSRYLVKRTGEKVFLECVQDMDHENMFWYRQDPGLGLRLIYFSYDVKMKEKGDIPEGYSVSREKKERFSLILESASTNQTSMYLCASSLGGYQETQYFGPGTRLLVL.

As to this clone: At one end, the junction sequence differs from germline, possibly due to a read error. The chain has TRBV19 and TRBJ2-7; a possible D gene is TRBD2 (5 bases). Germline V gene lookup returns CDR1 LNHDA and CDR2 SQIVND (reference sequence). The CDR3 covers 12 residues. The CDR3 reads CASSRWRLGQYF. For the CDR3, the DNA is TGTGCCAGCAGTAGGTGGAGGCTTGGGCAGTACTTC. The whole variable domain, filled in from reference TRBV19 and TRBJ2-7, reads DGGITQSPKYLFRKEGQNVTLSCEQNLNHDAMYWYRQDPGQGLRLIYYSQIVNDFQKGDIAEGYSVSREKKESFPLTVTSAQKNPTAFYLCASSRWRLGQYFGPGTRLTVT.